Detailed here is one T cell receptor beta chain. No antigen is known for it. This entry belongs to a study of T cell repertoires in cytomegalovirus infection. Looking at the study overall: CMV epitopes that were recently identified and HLA-C-restricted were used alongside well-studied HLA-B-restricted ones. Study-wide results and limits: CMV-specific TCR beta clonotypes restricted by HLA-C dominated the ex vivo response.

In germline, CDR1 is MNHNY, CDR2 SVGAGI (reference sequence). V shed 6 bases and J shed 5 bases, with 17 bases lying between them. This CDR3 is built from 15 residues. TCRdb reanalysed the reads using MiXCR and keeps one entry per CDR3 protein. The data hold around 25,000 distinct CDR3 sequences, with 15% to 20% observed a single time. This specimen consisted of CD8+ T cells from cultured PBMCs, obtained from culture after CMV antigen stimulation. The clonotype was recovered from a human donor in good health (CMV status not recorded). Some clones in this sample may be carry-over from other donors' samples. The rearrangement uses TRBV6-6 and TRBJ2-1, with D perhaps TRBD1 (5 bases). The CDR3 loop reads CASRVRVSLNNEQFF. CDR3 DNA sequence: TGTGCCAGCAGGGTCAGGGTTTCTCTTAACAATGAGCAGTTCTTC.